This TCR beta chain is drawn from a study of cytomegalovirus exposure and HLA in healthy donors. TCRdb's copy holds only in-frame clones and misses some; the assay was immunoSEQ multiplex PCR. The sample contains 85,000 to 95,000 clones, 95% to 98% of which appear only once. In this sample, this clone is medium-sized. Trimming pared 0 bases from V and 3 bases from J, leaving 12 bases between. Germline V gives CDR1 LGHNA, CDR2 YNFKEQ. There are 15 residues in the CDR3. This rearrangement joins TRBV4-2 to TRBJ2-7; the D gene is possibly TRBD2 (6 bases). The sequenced sample consisted of PBMCs. The TCR originated in a man between 18 and 35 years old in good health and CMV-seronegative. CDR3 loop: CASSQEGGESYEQYF. In DNA, the CDR3 is TGTGCCAGCAGCCAAGAGGGCGGGGAGAGCTACGAGCAGTACTTC.